This T cell receptor (beta chain) was recorded in a study of blood T cell repertoires in COVID-19. Turning to the study itself: PBMCs, B-cell-depleted T cells, or T cells were the source of the cDNA or gDNA that made up the material.

The authors' processing: The authors estimated nucleated cell counts from reference gene primer amplification. Clones were read by immunoSEQ multiplex PCR, and TCRdb kept only the in-frame ones, dropping some. The V and J calls and clone size come from that table; D and trimming were worked out from the DNA. Of hundreds of thousands of clones listed, around 86% are singletons. Patients in Seattle were enrolled during active infection, then followed longitudinally. This CDR3 spans 14 amino acids. The germline V gene encodes CDR1 LNHDA and CDR2 SQIVND (reference sequence). The germline V and J ends were trimmed by 3 bases and 8 bases, with 14 bases remaining between them.

The sequenced sample was peripheral blood. J is TRBJ2-1 and V is TRBV19; a possible D gene is TRBD1 (6 bases). This sequence originates from a woman aged 50 to 60 with COVID-19, enrolled during active disease. The CDR3 coding sequence is TGTGCCAGTAGTATTTCCAGGGGCTGGGATGAGCAGTTCTTC. It yields the protein CASSISRGWDEQFF.